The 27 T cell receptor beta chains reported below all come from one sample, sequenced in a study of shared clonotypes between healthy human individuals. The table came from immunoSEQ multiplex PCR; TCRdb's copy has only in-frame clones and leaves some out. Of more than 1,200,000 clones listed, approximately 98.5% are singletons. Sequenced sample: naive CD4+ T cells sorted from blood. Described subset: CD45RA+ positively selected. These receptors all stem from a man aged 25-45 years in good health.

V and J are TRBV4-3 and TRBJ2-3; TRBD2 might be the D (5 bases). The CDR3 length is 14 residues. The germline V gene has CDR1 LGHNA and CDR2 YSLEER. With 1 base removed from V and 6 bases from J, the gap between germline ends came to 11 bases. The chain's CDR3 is CASSQAGSSDTQYF. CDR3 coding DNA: TGCGCCAGCAGCCAAGCGGGGTCCTCGGATACGCAGTATTTT.

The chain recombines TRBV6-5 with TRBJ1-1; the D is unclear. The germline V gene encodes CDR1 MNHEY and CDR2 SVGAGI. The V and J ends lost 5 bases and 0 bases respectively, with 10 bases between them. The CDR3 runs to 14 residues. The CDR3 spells CASSVLQMNTEAFF. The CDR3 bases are TGTGCCAGCAGTGTCCTACAGATGAACACTGAAGCTTTCTTT.

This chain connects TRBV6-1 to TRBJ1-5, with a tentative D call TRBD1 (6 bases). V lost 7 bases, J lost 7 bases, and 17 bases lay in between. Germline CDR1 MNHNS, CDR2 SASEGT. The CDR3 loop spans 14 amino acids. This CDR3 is CASIGGGGRQPQHF. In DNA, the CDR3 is TGTGCCAGCATTGGGGGAGGGGGGCGGCAGCCCCAGCATTTT.

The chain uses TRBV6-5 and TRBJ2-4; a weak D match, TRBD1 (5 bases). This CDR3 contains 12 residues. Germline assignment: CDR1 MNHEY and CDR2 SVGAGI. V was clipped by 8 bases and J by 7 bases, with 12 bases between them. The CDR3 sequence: CASPGNLNIQYF. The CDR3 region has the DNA TGTGCCAGCCCAGGGAATCTGAACATTCAGTACTTC.

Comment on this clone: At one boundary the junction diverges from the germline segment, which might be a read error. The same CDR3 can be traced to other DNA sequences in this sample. The CDR3 region has the DNA TGTGCCAGCAGCGTAGGGGCAGGGGATGGCTACACCTTT. Protein product: CASSVGAGDGYTF. The V call is TRBV9, the J call TRBJ1-2, with D possibly being TRBD1 (6 bases). This CDR3 region has 13 residues. Germline V CDR1 and CDR2: SGDLS, YYNGEE.

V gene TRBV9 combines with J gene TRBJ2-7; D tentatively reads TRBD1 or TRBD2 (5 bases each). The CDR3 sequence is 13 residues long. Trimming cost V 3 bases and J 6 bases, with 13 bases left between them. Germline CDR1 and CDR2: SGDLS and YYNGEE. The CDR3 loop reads CASSAGARPEQYF. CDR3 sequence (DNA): TGTGCCAGCAGCGCCGGGGCTCGCCCCGAGCAGTACTTC. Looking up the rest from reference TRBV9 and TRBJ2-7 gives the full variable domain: DSGVTQTPKHLITATGQRVTLRCSPRSGDLSVYWYQQSLDQGLQFLIQYYNGEERAKGNILERFSAQQFPDLHSELNLSSLELGDSALYFCASSAGARPEQYFGPGTRLTVT.

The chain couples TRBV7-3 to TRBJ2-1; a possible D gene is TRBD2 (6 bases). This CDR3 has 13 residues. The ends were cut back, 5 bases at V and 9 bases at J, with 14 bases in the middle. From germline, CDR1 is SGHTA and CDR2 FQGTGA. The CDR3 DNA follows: TGTGCCAGCAGCCAACGACTAGGAGGTGAGCAGTTCTTC. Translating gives CASSQRLGGEQFF.

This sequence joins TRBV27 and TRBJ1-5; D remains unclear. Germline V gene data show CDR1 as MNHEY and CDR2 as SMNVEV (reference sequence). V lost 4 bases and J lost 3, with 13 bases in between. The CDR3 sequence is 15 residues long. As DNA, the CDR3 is TGTGCCAGCAGTTCACTCCTCCAATACAATCAGCCCCAGCATTTT. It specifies CASSSLLQYNQPQHF.

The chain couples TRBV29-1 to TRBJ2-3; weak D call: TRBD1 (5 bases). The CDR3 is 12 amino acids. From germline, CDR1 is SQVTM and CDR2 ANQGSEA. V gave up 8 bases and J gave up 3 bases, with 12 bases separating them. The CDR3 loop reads CSPREATDTQYF. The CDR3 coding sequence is TGCAGCCCCAGGGAAGCTACAGATACGCAGTATTTT.

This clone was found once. This CDR3 reads CASTTEGAPGGINYGYTF. The DNA of the CDR3 is TGTGCCAGCACCACCGAGGGAGCCCCCGGGGGAATCAACTATGGCTACACCTTC. This chain links TRBV18 with TRBJ1-2; possibly TRBD1 for D (5 bases). Germline V CDR1 and CDR2: KGHSH, LQKENI. The CDR3 covers 18 residues. The V and J ends lost 8 bases and 2 bases respectively, with 27 bases between them.

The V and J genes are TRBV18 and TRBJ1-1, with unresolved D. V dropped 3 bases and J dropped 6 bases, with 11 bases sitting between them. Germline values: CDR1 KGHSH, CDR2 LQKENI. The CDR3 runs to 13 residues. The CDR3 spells CASSPLRGAEAFF. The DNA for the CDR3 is TGTGCCAGCTCACCCCTTCGGGGTGCTGAAGCTTTCTTT.

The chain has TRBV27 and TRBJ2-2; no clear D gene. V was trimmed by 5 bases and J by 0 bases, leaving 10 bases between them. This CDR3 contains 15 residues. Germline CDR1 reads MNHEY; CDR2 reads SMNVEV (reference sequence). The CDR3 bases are TGTGCCAGCAGTCCCCGGCGAACGAACACCGGGGAGCTGTTTTTT. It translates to CASSPRRTNTGELFF.

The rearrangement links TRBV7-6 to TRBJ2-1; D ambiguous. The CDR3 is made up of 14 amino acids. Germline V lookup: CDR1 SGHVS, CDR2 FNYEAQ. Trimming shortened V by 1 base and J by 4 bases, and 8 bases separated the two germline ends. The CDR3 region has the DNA TGTGCCAGCAGCTTAGTTCCTACATACAATGAGCAGTTCTTC. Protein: CASSLVPTYNEQFF.

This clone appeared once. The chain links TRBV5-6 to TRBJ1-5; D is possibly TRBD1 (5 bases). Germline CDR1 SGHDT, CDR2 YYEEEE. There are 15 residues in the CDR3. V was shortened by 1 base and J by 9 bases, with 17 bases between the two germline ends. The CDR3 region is CASSLLRGMGGPQHF. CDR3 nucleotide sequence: TGTGCCAGCAGCTTGCTTCGGGGGATGGGAGGGCCCCAGCATTTT.

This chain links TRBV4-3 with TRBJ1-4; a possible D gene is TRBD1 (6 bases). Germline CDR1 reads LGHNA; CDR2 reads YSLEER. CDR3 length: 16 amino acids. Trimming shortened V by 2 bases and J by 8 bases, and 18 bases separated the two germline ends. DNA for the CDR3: TGCGCCAGCAGCCAATTCCCGCCATCAGGACAGGAAAAACTGTTTTTT. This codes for CASSQFPPSGQEKLFF.

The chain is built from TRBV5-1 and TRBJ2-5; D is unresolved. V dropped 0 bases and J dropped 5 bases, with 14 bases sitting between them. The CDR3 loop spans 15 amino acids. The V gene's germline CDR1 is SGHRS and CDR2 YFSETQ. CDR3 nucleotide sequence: TGCGCCAGCAGCTTGGGTGGGCGGTCCGAGGAGACCCAGTACTTC. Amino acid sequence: CASSLGGRSEETQYF. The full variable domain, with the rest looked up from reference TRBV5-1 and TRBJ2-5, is KAGVTQTPRYLIKTRGQQVTLSCSPISGHRSVSWYQQTPGQGLQFLFEYFSETQRNKGNFPGRFSGRQFSNSRSEMNVSTLELGDSALYLCASSLGGRSEETQYFGPGTRLLVL.

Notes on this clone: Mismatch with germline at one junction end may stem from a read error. CDR3 DNA: TGTGCCAGCAGCCTAGCGGGAGGTCAGGGTGAGCAGTTCTTC. Translation gives CASSLAGGQGEQFF. The rearrangement joins TRBV7-2 to TRBJ2-1, with TRBD2 matching over 11 bases. Germline CDR1 reads SGHTA; CDR2 reads FQGNSA. The CDR3 spans 14 residues.

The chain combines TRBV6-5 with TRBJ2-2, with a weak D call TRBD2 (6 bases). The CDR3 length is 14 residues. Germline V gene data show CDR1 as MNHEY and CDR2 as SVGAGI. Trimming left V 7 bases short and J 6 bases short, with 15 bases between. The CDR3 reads CASMGLRDAGELFF. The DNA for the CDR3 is TGTGCCAGCATGGGACTCCGGGACGCCGGGGAGCTGTTTTTT.

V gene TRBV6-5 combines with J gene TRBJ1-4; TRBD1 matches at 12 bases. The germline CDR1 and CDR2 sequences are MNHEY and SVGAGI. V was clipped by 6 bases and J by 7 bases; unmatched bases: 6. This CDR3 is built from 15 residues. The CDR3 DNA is TGTGCCAGCAGACCGGGACAGGGGGCTGGTGAAAAACTGTTTTTT. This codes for CASRPGQGAGEKLFF.

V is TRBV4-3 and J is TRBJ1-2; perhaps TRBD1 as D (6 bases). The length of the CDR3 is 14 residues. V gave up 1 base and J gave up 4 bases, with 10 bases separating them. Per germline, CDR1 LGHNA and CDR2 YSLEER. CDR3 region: CASSQVTGSYGYTF. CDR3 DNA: TGCGCCAGCAGCCAAGTCACAGGGAGCTATGGCTACACCTTC.

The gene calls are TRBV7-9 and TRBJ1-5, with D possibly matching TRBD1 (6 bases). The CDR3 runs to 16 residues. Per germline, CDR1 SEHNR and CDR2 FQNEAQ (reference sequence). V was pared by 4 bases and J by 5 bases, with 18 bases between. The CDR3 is CASSSQGSVKDQPQHF. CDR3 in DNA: TGTGCCAGCAGCTCACAGGGCAGTGTTAAGGATCAGCCCCAGCATTTT.

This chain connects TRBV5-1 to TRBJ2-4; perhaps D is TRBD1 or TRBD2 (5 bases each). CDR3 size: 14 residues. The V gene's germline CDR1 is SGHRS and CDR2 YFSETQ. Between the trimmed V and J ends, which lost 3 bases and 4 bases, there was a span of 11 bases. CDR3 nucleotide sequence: TGCGCCAGCAGCTCCGGGGCAGAGAAAAACATTCAGTACTTC. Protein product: CASSSGAEKNIQYF.

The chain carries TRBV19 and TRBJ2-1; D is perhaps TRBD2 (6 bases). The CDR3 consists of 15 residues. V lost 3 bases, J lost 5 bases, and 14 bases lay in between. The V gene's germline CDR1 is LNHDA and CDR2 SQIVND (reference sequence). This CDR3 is CASSISRGDNNEQFF. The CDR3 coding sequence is TGTGCCAGTAGTATTTCGCGCGGGGATAACAATGAGCAGTTCTTC.

Written as DNA, the CDR3 is TGTGCCAGCAGGAACGGGCCCGGGGAGCTGTTTTTT. Encoded protein: CASRNGPGELFF. The J gene is TRBJ2-2, the V gene TRBV6-1, with D uncertain. The germline gives CDR1 MNHNS, CDR2 SASEGT. CDR3 length equals 12 residues. Trimming cost V 6 bases and J 6 bases, with 8 bases left between them.

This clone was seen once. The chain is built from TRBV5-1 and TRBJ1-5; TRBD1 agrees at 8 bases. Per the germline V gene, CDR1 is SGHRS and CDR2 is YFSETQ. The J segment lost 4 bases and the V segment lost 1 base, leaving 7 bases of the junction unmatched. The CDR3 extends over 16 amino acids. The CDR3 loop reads CASSLTGTGENQPQHF. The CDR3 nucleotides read TGCGCCAGCAGCTTGACCGGGACAGGCGAAAATCAGCCCCAGCATTTT.

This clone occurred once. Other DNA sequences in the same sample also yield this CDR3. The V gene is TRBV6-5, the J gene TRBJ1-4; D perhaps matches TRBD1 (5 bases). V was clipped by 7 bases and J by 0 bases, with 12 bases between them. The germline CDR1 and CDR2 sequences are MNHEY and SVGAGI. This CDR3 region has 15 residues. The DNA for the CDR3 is TGTGCCAGCACCCCAGACAGAGCAACTAATGAAAAACTGTTTTTT. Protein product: CASTPDRATNEKLFF.

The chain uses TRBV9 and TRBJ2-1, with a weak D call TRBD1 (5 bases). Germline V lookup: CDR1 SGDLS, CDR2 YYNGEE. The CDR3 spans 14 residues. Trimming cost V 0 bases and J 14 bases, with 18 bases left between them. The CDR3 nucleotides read TGTGCCAGCAGCGTAGGGGCCCAGGGCGAGCAGGAGTTCTTC. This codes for CASSVGAQGEQEFF. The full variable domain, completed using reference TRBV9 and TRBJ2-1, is DSGVTQTPKHLITATGQRVTLRCSPRSGDLSVYWYQQSLDQGLQFLIQYYNGEERAKGNILERFSAQQFPDLHSELNLSSLELGDSALYFCASSVGAQGEQEFFGPGTRLTVL.